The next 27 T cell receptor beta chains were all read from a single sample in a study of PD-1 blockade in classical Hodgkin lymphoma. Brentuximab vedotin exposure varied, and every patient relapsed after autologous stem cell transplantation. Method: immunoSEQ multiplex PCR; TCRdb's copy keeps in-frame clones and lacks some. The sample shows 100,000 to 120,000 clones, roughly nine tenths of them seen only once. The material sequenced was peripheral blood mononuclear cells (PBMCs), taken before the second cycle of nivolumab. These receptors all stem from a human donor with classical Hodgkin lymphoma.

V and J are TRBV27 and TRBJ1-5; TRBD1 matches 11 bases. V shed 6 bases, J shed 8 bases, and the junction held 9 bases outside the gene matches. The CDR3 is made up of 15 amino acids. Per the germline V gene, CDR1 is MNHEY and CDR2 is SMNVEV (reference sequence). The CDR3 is CASRSGTGGSKPQHF. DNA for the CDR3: TGTGCCAGCAGGTCAGGGACAGGGGGATCAAAGCCCCAGCATTTT.

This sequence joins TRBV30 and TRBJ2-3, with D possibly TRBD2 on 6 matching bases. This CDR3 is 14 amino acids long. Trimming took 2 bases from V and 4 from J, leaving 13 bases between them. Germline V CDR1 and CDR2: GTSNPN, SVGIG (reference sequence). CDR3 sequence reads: CAWSLGSKADTQYF. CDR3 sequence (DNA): TGTGCCTGGAGTCTCGGGAGCAAAGCAGATACGCAGTATTTT. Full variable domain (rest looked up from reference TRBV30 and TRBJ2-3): SQTIHQWPATLVQPVGSPLSLECTVEGTSNPNLYWYRQAAGRGLQLLFYSVGIGQISSEVPQNLSASRPQDRQFILSSKKLLLSDSGFYLCAWSLGSKADTQYFGPGTRLTVL.

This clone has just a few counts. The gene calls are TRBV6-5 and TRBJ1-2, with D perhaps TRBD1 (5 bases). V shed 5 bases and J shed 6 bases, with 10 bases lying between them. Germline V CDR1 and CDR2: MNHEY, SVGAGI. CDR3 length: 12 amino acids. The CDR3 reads CASSLQGHGYTF. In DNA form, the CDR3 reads TGTGCCAGCAGTCTCCAGGGTCATGGCTACACCTTC.

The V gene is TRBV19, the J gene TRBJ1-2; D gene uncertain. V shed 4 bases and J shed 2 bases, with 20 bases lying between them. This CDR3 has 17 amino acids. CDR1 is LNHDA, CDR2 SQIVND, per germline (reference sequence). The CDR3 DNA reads TGTGCCAGTAGTACCCACATCTTGAACCACAGAAACTATGGCTACACCTTC. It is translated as CASSTHILNHRNYGYTF.

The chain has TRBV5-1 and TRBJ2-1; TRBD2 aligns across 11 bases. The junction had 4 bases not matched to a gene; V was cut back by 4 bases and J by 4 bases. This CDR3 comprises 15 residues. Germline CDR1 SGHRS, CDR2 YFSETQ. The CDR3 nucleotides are TGCGCCAGCAGCCCGGGACTAGCGGTTTACAATGAGCAGTTCTTC. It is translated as CASSPGLAVYNEQFF. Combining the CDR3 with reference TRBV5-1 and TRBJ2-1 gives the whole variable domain KAGVTQTPRYLIKTRGQQVTLSCSPISGHRSVSWYQQTPGQGLQFLFEYFSETQRNKGNFPGRFSGRQFSNSRSEMNVSTLELGDSALYLCASSPGLAVYNEQFFGPGTRLTVL.

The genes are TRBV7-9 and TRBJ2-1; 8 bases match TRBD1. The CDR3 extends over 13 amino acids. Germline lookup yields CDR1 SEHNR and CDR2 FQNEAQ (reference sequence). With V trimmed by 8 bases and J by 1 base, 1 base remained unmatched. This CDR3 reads CASGDRSYNEQFF. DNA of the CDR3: TGTGCCAGCGGGGACAGGTCCTACAATGAGCAGTTCTTC.

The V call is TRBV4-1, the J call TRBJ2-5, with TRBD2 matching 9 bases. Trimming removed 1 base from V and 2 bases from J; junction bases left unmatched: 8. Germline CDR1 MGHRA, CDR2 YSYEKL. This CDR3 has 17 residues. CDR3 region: CASSQGRLADLQETQYF. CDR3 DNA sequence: TGCGCCAGCAGCCAAGGGAGACTAGCGGACCTACAAGAGACCCAGTACTTC.

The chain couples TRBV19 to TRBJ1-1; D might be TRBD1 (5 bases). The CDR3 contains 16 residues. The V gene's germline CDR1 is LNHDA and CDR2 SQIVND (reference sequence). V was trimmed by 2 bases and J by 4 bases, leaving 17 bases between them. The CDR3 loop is CASSIWTPGRVTEAFF. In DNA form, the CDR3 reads TGTGCCAGTAGTATATGGACACCCGGGAGGGTCACTGAAGCTTTCTTT.

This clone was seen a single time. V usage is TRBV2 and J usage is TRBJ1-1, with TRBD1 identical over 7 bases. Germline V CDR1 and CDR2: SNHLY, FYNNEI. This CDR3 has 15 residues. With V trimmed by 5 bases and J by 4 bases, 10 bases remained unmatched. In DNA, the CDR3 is TGTGCCAGCAGTCCTACGACAGGGAGGGGCACTGAAGCTTTCTTT. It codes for CASSPTTGRGTEAFF. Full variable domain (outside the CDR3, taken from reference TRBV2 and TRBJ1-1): EPEVTQTPSHQVTQMGQEVILRCVPISNHLYFYWYRQILGQKVEFLVSFYNNEISEKSEIFDDQFSVERPDGSNFTLKIRSTKLEDSAMYFCASSPTTGRGTEAFFGQGTRLTVV.

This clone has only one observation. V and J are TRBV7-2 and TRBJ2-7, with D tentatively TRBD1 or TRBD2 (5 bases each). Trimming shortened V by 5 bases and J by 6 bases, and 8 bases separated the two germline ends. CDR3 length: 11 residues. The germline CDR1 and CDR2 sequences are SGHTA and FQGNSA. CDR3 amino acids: CASSPGTEQYF. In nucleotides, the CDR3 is TGTGCCAGCAGCCCAGGGACCGAGCAGTACTTC. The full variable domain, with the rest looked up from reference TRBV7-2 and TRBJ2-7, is GAGVSQSPSNKVTEKGKDVELRCDPISGHTALYWYRQSLGQGLEFLIYFQGNSAPDKSGLPSDRFSAERTGGSVSTLTIQRTQQEDSAVYLCASSPGTEQYFGPGTRLTVT.

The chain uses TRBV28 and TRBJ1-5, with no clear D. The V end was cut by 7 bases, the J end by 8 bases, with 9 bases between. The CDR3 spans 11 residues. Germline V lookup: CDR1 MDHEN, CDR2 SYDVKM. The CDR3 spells CASTSVEPQHF. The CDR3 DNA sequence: TGTGCCAGCACCTCGGTTGAGCCCCAGCATTTT.

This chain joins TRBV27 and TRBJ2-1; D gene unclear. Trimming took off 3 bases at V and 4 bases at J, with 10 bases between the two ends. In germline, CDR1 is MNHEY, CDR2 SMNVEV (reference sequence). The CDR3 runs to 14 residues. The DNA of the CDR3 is TGTGCCAGCAGTTTTGGGTTCCAGTACAATGAGCAGTTCTTC. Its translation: CASSFGFQYNEQFF.

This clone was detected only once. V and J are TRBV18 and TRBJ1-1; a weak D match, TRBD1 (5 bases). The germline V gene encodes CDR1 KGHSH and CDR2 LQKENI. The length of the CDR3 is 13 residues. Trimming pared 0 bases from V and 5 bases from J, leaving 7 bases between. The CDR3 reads CASSPPWGTEAFF. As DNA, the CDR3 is TGTGCCAGCTCACCACCGTGGGGGACTGAAGCTTTCTTT.

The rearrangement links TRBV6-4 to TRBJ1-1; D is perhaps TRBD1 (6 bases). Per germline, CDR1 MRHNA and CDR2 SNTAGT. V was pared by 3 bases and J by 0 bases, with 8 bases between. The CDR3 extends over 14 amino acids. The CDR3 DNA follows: TGTGCCAGCAGTGAAGACAGGTTGAACACTGAAGCTTTCTTT. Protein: CASSEDRLNTEAFF.

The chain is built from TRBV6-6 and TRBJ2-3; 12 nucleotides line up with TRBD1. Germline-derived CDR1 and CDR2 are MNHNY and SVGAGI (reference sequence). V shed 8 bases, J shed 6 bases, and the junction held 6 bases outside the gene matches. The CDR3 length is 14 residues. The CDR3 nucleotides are TGTGCCAGCTGGGACAGGGGGCATTCGGATACGCAGTATTTT. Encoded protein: CASWDRGHSDTQYF.

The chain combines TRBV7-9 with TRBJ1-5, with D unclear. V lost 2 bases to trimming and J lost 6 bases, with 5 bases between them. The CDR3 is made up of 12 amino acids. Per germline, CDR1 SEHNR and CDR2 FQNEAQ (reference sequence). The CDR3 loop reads CASSLPSQPQHF. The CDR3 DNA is TGTGCCAGCAGCTTACCGAGTCAGCCCCAGCATTTT.

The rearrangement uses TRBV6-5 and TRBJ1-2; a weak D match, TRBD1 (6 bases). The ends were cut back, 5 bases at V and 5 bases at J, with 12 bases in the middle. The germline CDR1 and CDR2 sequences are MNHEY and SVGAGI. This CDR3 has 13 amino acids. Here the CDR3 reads CASSLGTIYGYTF. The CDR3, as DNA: TGTGCCAGCAGTCTCGGGACAATTTATGGCTACACCTTC.

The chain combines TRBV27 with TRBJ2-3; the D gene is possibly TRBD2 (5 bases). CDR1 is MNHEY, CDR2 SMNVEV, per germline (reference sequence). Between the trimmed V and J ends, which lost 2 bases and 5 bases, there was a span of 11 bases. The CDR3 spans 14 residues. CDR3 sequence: CASSLIQAGDTQYF. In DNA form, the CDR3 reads TGTGCCAGCAGTTTAATCCAGGCGGGAGATACGCAGTATTTT.

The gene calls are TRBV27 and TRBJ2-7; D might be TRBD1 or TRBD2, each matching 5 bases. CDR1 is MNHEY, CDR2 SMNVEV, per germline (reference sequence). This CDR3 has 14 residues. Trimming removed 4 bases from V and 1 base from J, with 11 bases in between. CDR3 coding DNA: TGTGCCAGCAGTTACCTGGGACCATCCTACGAGCAGTACTTC. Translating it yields CASSYLGPSYEQYF.

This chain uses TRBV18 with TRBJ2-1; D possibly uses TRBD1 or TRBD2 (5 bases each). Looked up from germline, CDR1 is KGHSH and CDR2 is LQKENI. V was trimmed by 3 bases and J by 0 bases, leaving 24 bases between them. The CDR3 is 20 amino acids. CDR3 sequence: CASSPTTGATQKGSYNEQFF. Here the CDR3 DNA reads TGTGCCAGCTCACCTACCACCGGGGCTACACAAAAGGGCTCCTACAATGAGCAGTTCTTC.

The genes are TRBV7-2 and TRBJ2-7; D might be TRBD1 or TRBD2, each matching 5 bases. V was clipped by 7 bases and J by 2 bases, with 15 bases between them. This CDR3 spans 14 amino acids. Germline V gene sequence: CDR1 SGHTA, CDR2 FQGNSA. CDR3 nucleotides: TGTGCCAGCACCACACGGGGCGGACCCTACGAGCAGTACTTC. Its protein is CASTTRGGPYEQYF.

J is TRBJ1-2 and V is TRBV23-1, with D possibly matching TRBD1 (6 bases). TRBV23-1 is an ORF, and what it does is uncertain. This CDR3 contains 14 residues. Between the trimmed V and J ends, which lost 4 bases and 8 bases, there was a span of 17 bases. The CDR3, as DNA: TGCGCCAGCAGTCCCCCCGAGGGGGAGAGGGGCTACACCTTC. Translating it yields CASSPPEGERGYTF.

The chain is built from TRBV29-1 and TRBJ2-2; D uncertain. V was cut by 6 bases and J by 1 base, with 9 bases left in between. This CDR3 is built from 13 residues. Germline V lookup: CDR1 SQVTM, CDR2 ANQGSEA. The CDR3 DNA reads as TGCAGCGTGAGAGTTCAGAACACCGGGGAGCTGTTTTTT. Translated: CSVRVQNTGELFF.

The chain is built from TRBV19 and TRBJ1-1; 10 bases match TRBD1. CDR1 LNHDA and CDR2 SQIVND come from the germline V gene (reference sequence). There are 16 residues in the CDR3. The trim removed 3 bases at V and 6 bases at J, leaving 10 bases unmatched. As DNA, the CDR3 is TGTGCCAGTAGTATCTTCGGCGGGACAGGGGTGGCTGAAGCTTTCTTT. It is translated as CASSIFGGTGVAEAFF.

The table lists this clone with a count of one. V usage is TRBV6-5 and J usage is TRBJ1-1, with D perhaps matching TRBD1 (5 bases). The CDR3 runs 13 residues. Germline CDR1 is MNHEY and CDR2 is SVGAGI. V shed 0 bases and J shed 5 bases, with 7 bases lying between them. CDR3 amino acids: CASSYSGGTEAFF. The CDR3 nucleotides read TGTGCCAGCAGTTACTCGGGGGGTACTGAAGCTTTCTTT.

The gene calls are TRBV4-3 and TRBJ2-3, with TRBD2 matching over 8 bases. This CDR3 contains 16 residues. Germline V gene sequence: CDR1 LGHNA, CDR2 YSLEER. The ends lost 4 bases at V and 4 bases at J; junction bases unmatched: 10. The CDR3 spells CASSRGPGLEADTQYF. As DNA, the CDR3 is TGCGCCAGCAGCCGAGGACCGGGACTAGAAGCAGATACGCAGTATTTT.

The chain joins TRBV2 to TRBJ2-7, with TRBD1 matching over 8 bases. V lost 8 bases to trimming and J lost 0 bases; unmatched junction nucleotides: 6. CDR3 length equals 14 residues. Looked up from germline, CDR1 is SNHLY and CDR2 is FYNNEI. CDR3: CASLPDRVSYEQYF. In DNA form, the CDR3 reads TGTGCCAGCCTGCCGGACAGGGTCTCCTACGAGCAGTACTTC.